This T cell receptor (beta chain) was sequenced during a study of blood T cell repertoires in COVID-19. Study-level information: Samples came from the United States, Italy and Spain, spanning acute and convalescent COVID-19.

With V trimmed by 10 bases and J by 4 bases, 10 bases remained unmatched. This CDR3 comprises 13 residues. Germline V gene data show CDR1 as MNHEY and CDR2 as SMNVEV (reference sequence). Across about two dozen US areas, participants ranged in age from about 18 to 90 years. For recovered donors of Cohort 3, there were two negative PCRs, clearance, or symptom resolution. In the original processing: For nucleated cells, counts were estimated from reference gene primer amplification. The protocol was immunoSEQ multiplex PCR, while the TCRdb copy is restricted to in-frame clones and leaves out a portion. That table is the source of V, J and clone size, and D and trimming were worked out from the DNA. The sample yields approximately 170,000 clones, around 89% seen once. This clone was seen only a few times.

V is TRBV27 and J is TRBJ2-7; 7 bases match TRBD1. The sequence was collected from a woman between 18 and 29 years old who had recovered from COVID-19. The sequenced sample consisted of PBMCs or T cells enriched from blood (not recorded which). CDR3 sequence reads: CATKTGSAYEQYF. CDR3 DNA: TGTGCCACCAAGACAGGGTCGGCGTACGAGCAGTACTTC.